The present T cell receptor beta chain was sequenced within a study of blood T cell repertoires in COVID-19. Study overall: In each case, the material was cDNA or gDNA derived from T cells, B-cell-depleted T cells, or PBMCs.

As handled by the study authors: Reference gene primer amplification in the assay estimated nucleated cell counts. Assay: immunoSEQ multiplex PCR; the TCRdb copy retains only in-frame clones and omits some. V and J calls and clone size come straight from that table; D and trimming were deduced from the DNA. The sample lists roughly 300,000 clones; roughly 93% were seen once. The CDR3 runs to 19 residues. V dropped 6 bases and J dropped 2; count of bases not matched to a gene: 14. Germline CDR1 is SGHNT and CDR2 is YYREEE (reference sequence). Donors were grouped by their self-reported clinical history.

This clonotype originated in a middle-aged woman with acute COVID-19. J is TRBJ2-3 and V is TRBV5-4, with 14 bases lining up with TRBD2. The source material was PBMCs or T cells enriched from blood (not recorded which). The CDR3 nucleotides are TGTGCCAGCACCCCGGAGGGCGGACTAGCGGGAGGCGCCACAGATACGCAGTATTTT. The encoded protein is CASTPEGGLAGGATDTQYF.